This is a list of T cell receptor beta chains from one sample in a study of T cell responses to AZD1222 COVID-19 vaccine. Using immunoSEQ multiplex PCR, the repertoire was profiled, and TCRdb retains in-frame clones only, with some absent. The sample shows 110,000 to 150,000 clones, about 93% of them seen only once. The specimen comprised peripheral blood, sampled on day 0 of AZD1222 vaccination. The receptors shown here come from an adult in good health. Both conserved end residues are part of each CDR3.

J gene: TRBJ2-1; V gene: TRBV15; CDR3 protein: CATSKSLSGADPQFF
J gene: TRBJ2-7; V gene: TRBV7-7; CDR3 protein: CASSLALGTYEQYF
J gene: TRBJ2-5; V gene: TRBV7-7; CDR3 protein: CASSLEAFGGRETQYF
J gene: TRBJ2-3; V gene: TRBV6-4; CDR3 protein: CASRKTSRGDTQYF
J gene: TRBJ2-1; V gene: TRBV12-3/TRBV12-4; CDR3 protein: CASSPRGEQFF
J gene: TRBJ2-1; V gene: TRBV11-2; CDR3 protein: CASRESNEQFF
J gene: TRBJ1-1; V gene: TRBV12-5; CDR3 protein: CASGLGDSEAFF
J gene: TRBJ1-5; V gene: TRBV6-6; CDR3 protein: CASSHRRDVSNQPQHF
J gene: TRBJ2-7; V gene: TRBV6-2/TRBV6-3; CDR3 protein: CASSYQHDRYEQYF
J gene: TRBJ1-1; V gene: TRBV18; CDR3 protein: CASSPSWDTEAFF
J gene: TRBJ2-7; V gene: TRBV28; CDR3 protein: CASSLSGAHYEQYF
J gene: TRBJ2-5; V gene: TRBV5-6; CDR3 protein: CASSAGLAEETQYF
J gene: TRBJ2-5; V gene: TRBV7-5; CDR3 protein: CVRSPQGAGETQYF
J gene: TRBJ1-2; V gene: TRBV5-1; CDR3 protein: CASSLDGANYGYTF
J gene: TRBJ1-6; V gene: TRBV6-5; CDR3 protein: CASSTNNSPLHF
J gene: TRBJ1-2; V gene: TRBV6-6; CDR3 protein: CASMEVGSGRYGYTF
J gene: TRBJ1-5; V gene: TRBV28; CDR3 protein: CASSLRRFRQNSNQPQHF
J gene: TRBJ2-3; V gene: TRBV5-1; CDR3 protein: CASSPTVGGPDTQYF
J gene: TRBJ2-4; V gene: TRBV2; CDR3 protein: CASSSGQTKNIQYF
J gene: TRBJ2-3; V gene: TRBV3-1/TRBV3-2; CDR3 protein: CASSQVGTDTQYF
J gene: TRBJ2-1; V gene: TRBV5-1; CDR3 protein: CASITGTSGYNEQFF
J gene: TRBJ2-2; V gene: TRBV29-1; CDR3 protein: CSAGDSGTNTGELFF
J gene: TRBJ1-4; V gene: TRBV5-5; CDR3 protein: CASSYHREGREKLFF
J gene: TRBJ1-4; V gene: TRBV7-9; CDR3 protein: CASSLATGSGEKLFF
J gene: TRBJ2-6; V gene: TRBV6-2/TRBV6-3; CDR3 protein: CASSPGPTETLGANVLTF
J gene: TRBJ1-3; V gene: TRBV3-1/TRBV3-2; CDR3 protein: CASSQTSGNTIYF
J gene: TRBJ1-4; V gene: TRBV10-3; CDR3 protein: CAISEAGQGVGEKLFF
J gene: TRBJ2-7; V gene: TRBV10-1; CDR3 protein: CASSEMERQLTYEQYF
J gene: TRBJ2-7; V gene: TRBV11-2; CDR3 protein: CASRNTGSSYEQYF
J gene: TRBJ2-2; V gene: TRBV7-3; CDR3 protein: CASQQSGELFF
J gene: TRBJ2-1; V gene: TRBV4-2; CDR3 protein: CASSQDIVAGYYNEQFF
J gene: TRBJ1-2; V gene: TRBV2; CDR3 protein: CASSEAGGGYGYTF
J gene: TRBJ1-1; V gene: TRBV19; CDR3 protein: CASRPRVNTEAFF